Listed here are 10 T cell receptor beta chains from one sample, sequenced in a study of OX40 agonist ivuxolimab in advanced cancers. Sequencing used immunoSEQ multiplex PCR; TCRdb keeps in-frame clones, though not all of them. The sample carries under 85,000 clones, 94% recorded once. Sample: CD4+ or CD8+ T cells sorted from blood, taken in a trial of the OX40 agonist ivuxolimab. These TCRs come from an adult with an advanced solid tumor such as melanoma, head and neck, liver or kidney cancer.

The chain links TRBV7-9 to TRBJ1-1; TRBD1 matches at 8 bases. V was pared by 5 bases and J by 8 bases, with 4 bases of the junction left unmatched. CDR1 is SEHNR, CDR2 FQNEAQ, per germline (reference sequence). The CDR3 is made up of 12 amino acids. DNA for the CDR3: TGTGCCAGCAGCCCGGACAGGGTCGAAGCTTTCTTT. This gives the protein CASSPDRVEAFF.

The V call is TRBV2, the J call TRBJ2-7, with TRBD1 identical over 10 bases. J was trimmed by 5 bases and V by 11 bases; bases with no gene match: 9. Germline V gene data show CDR1 as SNHLY and CDR2 as FYNNEI. The CDR3 extends over 13 amino acids. In DNA, the CDR3 is TGTGCCGCTTCAAAGGACAGGGGGGACGAGCAGTACTTC. Translated, it gives CAASKDRGDEQYF.

This clone was counted once. The gene calls are TRBV27 and TRBJ2-4; 7 bases line up with TRBD2. With 6 bases clipped from V and 0 bases from J, the junction kept 8 bases outside the gene matches. Germline lookup yields CDR1 MNHEY and CDR2 SMNVEV (reference sequence). The CDR3 is 16 residues long. CDR3 loop: CASSQIGGVAKNIQYF. CDR3 in DNA: TGTGCCAGCAGCCAGATTGGGGGGGTAGCCAAAAACATTCAGTACTTC.

The chain links TRBV5-1 to TRBJ2-3; D may be TRBD2 (7 bases). CDR3 size: 16 residues. The germline V gene encodes CDR1 SGHRS and CDR2 YFSETQ. Trimming removed 2 bases at V and 0 bases at J, with 13 bases between. CDR3 sequence: CASSFLGGPSTDTQYF. CDR3 bases: TGCGCCAGCAGCTTTTTGGGGGGGCCTAGCACAGATACGCAGTATTTT. Filled out from reference TRBV5-1 and TRBJ2-3, the complete variable domain reads KAGVTQTPRYLIKTRGQQVTLSCSPISGHRSVSWYQQTPGQGLQFLFEYFSETQRNKGNFPGRFSGRQFSNSRSEMNVSTLELGDSALYLCASSFLGGPSTDTQYFGPGTRLTVL.

The chain joins TRBV2 to TRBJ2-2; 10 bases align to TRBD1. CDR1 SNHLY and CDR2 FYNNEI come from the germline V gene. Germline trimming cut 10 bases from V and 5 bases from J; bases unmatched to any gene: 7. The CDR3 length is 14 residues. The CDR3 nucleotides read TGTGCCACCGACAGGGGGCTGGGAACCGGGGAGCTGTTTTTT. As protein: CATDRGLGTGELFF. The whole variable domain, remainder taken from reference TRBV2 and TRBJ2-2, is EPEVTQTPSHQVTQMGQEVILRCVPISNHLYFYWYRQILGQKVEFLVSFYNNEISEKSEIFDDQFSVERPDGSNFTLKIRSTKLEDSAMYFCATDRGLGTGELFFGEGSRLTVL.

The chain couples TRBV7-9 to TRBJ1-3; D might be TRBD1 (5 bases). The CDR3 consists of 12 residues. Per the germline V gene, CDR1 is SEHNR and CDR2 is FQNEAQ (reference sequence). V was pared by 8 bases and J by 8 bases, with 13 bases between. CDR3 amino acids: CASQGSEDTIYF. CDR3 bases: TGTGCCAGCCAGGGCTCCGAGGACACCATATATTTT.

The chain links TRBV28 to TRBJ1-2; D might be TRBD1 (5 bases). V was clipped by 7 bases and J by 2 bases, with 17 bases between them. The CDR3 is made up of 15 amino acids. The germline CDR1 and CDR2 sequences are MDHEN and SYDVKM. The CDR3 coding sequence is TGTGCCAGCACTCTCCCTATGGACACGAACTATGGCTACACCTTC. Translating it yields CASTLPMDTNYGYTF.

The rearrangement uses TRBV6-5 and TRBJ2-2; D may be TRBD1 (6 bases). The CDR3 spans 12 residues. Germline CDR1 and CDR2: MNHEY and SVGAGI. Trimming took 4 bases from V and 9 from J, leaving 9 bases between them. CDR3 in DNA: TGTGCCAGCAGTTTCAGGGGTCGGGAGCTGTTTTTT. This encodes CASSFRGRELFF.

J is TRBJ2-7 and V is TRBV7-9; D remains ambiguous. The germline CDR1 and CDR2 sequences are SEHNR and FQNEAQ (reference sequence). V lost 4 bases and J lost 5, with 9 bases in between. The length of the CDR3 is 12 residues. CDR3 protein: CASSYVVNEQYF. The CDR3 DNA sequence: TGTGCCAGCAGCTACGTTGTCAACGAGCAGTACTTC.

V usage is TRBV28 and J usage is TRBJ2-3, with TRBD2 matching 7 bases. The trim removed 2 bases at V and 2 bases at J, leaving 7 bases unmatched. Germline-derived CDR1 and CDR2 are MDHEN and SYDVKM. The CDR3 is 16 amino acids. CDR3 nucleotides: TGTGCCAGCAGTTTAAGCCTAGCGGACTTCACAGATACGCAGTATTTT. Its translation is CASSLSLADFTDTQYF.